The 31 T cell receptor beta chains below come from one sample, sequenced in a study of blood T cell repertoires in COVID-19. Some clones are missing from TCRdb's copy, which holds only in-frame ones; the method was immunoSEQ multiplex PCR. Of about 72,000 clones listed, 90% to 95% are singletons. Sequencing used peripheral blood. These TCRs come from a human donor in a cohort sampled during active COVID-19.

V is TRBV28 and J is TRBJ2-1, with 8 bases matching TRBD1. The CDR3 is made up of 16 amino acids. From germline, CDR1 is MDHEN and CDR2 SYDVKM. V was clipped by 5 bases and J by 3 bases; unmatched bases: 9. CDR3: CASSPTGTGNYNEQFF. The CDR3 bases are TGTGCCAGCAGTCCAACCGGGACAGGTAACTACAATGAGCAGTTCTTC.

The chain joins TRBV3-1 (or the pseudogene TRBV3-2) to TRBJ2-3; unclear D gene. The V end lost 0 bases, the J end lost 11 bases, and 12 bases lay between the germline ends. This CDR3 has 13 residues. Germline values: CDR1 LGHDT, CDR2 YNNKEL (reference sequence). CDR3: CASSQESLRRQYF. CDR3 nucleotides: TGTGCCAGCAGCCAAGAGTCACTAAGACGGCAGTATTTT.

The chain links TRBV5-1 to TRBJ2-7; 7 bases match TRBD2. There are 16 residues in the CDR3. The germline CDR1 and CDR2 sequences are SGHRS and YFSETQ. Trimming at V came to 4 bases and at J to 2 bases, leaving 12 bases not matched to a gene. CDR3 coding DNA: TGCGCCAGCAGCCGTGATAGGACGCTAGCGGCCTACGAGCAGTACTTC. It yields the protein CASSRDRTLAAYEQYF.

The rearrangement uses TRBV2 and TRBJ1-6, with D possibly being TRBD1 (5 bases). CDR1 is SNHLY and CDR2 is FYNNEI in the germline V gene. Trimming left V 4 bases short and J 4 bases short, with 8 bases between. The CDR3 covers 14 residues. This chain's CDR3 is CASSGQSYNSPLHF. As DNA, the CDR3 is TGTGCCAGCAGTGGACAGTCGTATAATTCACCCCTCCACTTT.

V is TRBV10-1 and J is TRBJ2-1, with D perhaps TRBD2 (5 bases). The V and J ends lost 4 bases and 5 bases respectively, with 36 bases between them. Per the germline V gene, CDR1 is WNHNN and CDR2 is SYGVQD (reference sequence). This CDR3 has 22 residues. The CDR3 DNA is TGCGCCAGCAGTGTGGGAGCCCTAACCTACTACGGAGTGGACTTGGCAAACAATGAGCAGTTCTTC. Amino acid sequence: CASSVGALTYYGVDLANNEQFF.

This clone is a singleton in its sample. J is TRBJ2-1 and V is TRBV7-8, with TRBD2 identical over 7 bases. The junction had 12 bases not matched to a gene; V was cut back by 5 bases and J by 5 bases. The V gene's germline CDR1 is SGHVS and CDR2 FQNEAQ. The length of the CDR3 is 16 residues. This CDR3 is CASSRRNELADNEQFF. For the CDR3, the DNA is TGTGCCAGCAGCCGAAGGAACGAGCTAGCGGACAATGAGCAGTTCTTC.

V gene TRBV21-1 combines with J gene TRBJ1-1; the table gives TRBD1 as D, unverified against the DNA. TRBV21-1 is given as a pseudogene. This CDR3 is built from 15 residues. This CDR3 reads CASSKVNRTLTEAFF. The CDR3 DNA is TGTGCCAGCAGCAAAGTGAACAGGACCCTCACTGAAGCTTTCTTT.

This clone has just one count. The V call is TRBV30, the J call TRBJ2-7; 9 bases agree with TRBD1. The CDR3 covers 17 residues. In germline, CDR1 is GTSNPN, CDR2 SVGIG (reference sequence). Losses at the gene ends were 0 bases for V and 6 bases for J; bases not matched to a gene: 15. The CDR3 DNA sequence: TGTGCCTGGAGTGTTAGGGGTCGAGGGACAGGGAACGGCGAGCAGTACTTC. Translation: CAWSVRGRGTGNGEQYF.

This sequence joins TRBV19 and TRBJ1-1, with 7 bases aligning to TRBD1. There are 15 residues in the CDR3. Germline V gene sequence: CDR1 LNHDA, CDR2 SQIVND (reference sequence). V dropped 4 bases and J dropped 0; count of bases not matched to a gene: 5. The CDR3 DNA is TGTGCCAGTAGTAGGTTAGACAGGGTGAACACTGAAGCTTTCTTT. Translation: CASSRLDRVNTEAFF.

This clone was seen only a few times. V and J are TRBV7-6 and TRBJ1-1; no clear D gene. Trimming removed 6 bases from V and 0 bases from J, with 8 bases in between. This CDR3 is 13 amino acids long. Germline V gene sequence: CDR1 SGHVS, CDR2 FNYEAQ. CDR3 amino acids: CASRADMNTEAFF. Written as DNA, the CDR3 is TGTGCCAGCAGGGCAGATATGAACACTGAAGCTTTCTTT.

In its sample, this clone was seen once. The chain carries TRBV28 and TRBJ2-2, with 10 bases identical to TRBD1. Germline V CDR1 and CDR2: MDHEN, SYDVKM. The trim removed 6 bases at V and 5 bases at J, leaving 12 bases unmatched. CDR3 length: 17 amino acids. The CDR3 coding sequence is TGTGCCAGCAGGGTCCCGGGACAGGGGTCAAATACCGGGGAGCTGTTTTTT. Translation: CASRVPGQGSNTGELFF.

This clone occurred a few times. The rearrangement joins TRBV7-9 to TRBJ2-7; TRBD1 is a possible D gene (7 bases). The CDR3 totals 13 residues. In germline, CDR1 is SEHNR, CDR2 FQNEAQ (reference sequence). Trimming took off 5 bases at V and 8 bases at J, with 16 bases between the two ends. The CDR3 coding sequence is TGTGCCAGCAGCGCGGGACAGCGGCTACAGCAGTACTTC. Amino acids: CASSAGQRLQQYF.

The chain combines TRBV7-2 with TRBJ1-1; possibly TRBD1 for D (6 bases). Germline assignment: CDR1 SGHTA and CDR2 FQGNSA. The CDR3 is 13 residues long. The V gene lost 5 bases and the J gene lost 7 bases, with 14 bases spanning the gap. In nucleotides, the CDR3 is TGTGCCAGCAGCAGACAGACAGGAGTTGAAGCTTTCTTT. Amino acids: CASSRQTGVEAFF.

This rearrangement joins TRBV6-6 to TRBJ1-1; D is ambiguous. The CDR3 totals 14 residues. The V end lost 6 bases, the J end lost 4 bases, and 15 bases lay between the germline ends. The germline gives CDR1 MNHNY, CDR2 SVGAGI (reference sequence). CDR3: CASRDNGPSTEAFF. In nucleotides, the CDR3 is TGTGCCAGCAGGGATAATGGGCCGTCCACTGAAGCTTTCTTT.

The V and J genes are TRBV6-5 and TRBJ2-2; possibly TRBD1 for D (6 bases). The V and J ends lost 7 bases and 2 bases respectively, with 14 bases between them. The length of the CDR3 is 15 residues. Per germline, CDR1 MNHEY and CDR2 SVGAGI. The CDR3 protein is CASTAWDINTGELFF. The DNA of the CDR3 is TGTGCCAGCACCGCTTGGGACATCAACACCGGGGAGCTGTTTTTT.

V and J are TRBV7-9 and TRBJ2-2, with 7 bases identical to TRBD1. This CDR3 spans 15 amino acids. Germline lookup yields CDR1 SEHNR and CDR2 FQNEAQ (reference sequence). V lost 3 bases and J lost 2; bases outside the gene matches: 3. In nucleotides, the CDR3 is TGTGCCAGCAGCTTGGGACAGATCAACACCGGGGAGCTGTTTTTT. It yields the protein CASSLGQINTGELFF.

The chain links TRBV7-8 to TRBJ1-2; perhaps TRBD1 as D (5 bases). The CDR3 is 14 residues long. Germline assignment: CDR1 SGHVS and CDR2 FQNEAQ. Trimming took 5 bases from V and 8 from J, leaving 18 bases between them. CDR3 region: CASSTRAGTRGYTF. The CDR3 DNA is TGTGCCAGCAGCACCCGGGCCGGGACTCGAGGCTACACCTTC.

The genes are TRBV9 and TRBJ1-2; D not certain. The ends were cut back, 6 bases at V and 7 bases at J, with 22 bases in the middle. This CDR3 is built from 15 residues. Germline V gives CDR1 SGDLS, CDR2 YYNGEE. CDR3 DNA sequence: TGTGCCAGCACCATAACGAATCATCCTTCCAGTGGCTACACCTTC. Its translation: CASTITNHPSSGYTF.

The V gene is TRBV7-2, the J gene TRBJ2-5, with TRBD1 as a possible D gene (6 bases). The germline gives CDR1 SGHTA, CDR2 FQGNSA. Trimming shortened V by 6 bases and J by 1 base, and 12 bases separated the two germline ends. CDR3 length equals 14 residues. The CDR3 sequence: CASRYDRSQETQYF. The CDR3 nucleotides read TGTGCCAGCAGATACGACAGGAGCCAAGAGACCCAGTACTTC. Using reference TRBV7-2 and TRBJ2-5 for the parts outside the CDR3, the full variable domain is GAGVSQSPSNKVTEKGKDVELRCDPISGHTALYWYRQSLGQGLEFLIYFQGNSAPDKSGLPSDRFSAERTGGSVSTLTIQRTQQEDSAVYLCASRYDRSQETQYFGPGTRLLVL.

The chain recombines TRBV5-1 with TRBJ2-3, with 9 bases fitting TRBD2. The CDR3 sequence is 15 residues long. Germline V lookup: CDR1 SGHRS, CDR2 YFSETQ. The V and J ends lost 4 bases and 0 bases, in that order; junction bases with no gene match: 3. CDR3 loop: CASSVTSGSTDTQYF. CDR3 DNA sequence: TGCGCCAGCAGCGTAACTAGCGGGAGCACAGATACGCAGTATTTT.

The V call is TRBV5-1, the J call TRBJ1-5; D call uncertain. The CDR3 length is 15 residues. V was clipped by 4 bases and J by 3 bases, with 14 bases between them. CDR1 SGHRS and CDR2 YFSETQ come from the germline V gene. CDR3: CASSLDGAFNQPQHF. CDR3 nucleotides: TGCGCCAGCAGCCTGGACGGTGCCTTCAATCAGCCCCAGCATTTT.

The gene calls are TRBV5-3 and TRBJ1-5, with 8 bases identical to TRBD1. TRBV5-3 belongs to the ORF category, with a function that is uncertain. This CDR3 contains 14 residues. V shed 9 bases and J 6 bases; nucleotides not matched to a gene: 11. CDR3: CAISGQESGQPQHF. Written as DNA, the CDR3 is TGTGCCATCTCGGGACAGGAATCAGGTCAGCCCCAGCATTTT.

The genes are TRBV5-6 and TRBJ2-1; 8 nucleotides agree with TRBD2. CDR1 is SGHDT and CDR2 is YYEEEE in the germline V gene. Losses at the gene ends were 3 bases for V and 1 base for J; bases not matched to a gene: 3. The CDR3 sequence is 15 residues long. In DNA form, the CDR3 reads TGTGCCAGCAGCTCGGCGGGGGGTTCCTACAATGAGCAGTTCTTC. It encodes CASSSAGGSYNEQFF.

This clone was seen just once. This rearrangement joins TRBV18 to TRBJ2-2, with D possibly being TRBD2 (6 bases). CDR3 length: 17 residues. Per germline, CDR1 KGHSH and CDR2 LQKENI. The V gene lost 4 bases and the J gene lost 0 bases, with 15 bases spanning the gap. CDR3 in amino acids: CASSRRGAGSNTGELFF. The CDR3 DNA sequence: TGTGCCAGCTCACGACGTGGCGCGGGATCGAACACCGGGGAGCTGTTTTTT.

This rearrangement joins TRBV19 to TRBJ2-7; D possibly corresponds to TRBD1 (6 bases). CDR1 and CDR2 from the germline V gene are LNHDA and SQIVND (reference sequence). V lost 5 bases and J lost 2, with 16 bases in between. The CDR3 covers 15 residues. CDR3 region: CASSSPRGATYEQYF. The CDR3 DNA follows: TGTGCCAGTAGTTCCCCCAGGGGCGCTACCTACGAGCAGTACTTC.

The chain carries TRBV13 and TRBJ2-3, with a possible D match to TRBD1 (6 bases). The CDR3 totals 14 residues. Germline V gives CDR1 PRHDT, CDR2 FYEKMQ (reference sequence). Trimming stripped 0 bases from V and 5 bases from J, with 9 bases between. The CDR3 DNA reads TGTGCCAGCAGCTTAGGACAGGGTGGAGATACGCAGTATTTT. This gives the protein CASSLGQGGDTQYF.

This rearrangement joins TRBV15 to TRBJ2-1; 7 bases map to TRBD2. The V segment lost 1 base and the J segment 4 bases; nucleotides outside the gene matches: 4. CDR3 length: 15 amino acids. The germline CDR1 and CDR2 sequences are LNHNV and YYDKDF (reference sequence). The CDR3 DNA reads TGTGCCACCAGCAGAGGAGGGAGGGCTTACAATGAGCAGTTCTTC. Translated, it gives CATSRGGRAYNEQFF.

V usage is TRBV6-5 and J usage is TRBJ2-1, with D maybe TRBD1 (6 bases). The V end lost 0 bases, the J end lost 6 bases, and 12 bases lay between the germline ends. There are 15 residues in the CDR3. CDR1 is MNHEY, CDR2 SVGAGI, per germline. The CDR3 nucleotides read TGTGCCAGCAGTTACTCGCGGCACAGGGCCAATGAGCAGTTCTTC. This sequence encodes CASSYSRHRANEQFF.

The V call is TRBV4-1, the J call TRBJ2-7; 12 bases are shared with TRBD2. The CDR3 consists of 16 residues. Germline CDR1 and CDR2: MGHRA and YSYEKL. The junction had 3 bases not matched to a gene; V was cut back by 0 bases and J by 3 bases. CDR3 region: CASSQEVGLAGYEQYF. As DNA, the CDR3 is TGCGCCAGCAGCCAAGAAGTGGGACTAGCGGGCTACGAGCAGTACTTC.

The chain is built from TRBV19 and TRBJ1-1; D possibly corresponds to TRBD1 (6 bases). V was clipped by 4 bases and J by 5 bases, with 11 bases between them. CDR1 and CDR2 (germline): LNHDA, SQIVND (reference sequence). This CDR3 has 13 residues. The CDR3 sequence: CASSNWGRTEAFF. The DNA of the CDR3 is TGTGCCAGTAGTAATTGGGGGCGAACTGAAGCTTTCTTT.

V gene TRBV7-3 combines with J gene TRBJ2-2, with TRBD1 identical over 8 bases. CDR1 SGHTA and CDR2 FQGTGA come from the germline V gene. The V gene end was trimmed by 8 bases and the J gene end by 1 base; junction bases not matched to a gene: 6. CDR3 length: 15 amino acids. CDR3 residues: CASRWGTGNTGELFF. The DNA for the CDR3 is TGTGCCAGCCGGTGGGGGACAGGGAACACCGGGGAGCTGTTTTTT.